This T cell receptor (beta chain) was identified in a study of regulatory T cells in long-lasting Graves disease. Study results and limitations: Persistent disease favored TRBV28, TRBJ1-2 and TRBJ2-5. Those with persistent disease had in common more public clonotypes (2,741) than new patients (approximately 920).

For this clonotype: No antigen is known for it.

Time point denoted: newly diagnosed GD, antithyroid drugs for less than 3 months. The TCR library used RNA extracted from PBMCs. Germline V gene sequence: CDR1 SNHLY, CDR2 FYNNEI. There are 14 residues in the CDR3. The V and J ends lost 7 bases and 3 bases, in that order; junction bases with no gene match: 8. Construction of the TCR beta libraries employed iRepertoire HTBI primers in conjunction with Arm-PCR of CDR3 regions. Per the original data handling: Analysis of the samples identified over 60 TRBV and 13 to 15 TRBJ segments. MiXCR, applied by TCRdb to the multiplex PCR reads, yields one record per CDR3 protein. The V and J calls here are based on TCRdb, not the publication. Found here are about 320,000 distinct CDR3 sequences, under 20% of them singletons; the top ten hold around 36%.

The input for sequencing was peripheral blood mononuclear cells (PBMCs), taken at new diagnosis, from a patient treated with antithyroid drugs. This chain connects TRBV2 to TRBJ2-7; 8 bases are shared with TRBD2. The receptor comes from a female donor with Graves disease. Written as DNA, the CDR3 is TGTGCCAGCAACTTAGCGGGATCGGGCTACGAGCAGTACTTC. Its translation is CASNLAGSGYEQYF. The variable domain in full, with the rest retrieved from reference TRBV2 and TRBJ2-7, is EPEVTQTPSHQVTQMGQEVILRCVPISNHLYFYWYRQILGQKVEFLVSFYNNEISEKSEIFDDQFSVERPDGSNFTLKIRSTKLEDSAMYFCASNLAGSGYEQYFGPGTRLTVT.